Sequencing of this T cell receptor (beta chain) was carried out in a study of shared clonotypes between healthy human individuals. CD4+ cells were split into CD45RA+ naive and CD45RA-negative memory subsets. Data came from immunoSEQ multiplex PCR; TCRdb stores just in-frame clones and leaves some out. The table records approximately 1.4 million clones, 98% of them present only once. The sequencing sample was made of naive CD4+ T cells sorted from blood. Subset: CD45RA+ positively selected. This sequence was found in a man aged 25 to 40 in good health.

The CDR3 region is CASIQGTTRSYEQYF. CDR3 bases: TGTGCCAGCATTCAAGGCACTACTCGCTCCTACGAGCAGTACTTC. This chain connects TRBV2 to TRBJ2-7; no clear D. Per the germline V gene, CDR1 is SNHLY and CDR2 is FYNNEI. The CDR3 spans 15 residues. The V gene lost 7 bases and the J gene lost 0 bases, with 16 bases spanning the gap.